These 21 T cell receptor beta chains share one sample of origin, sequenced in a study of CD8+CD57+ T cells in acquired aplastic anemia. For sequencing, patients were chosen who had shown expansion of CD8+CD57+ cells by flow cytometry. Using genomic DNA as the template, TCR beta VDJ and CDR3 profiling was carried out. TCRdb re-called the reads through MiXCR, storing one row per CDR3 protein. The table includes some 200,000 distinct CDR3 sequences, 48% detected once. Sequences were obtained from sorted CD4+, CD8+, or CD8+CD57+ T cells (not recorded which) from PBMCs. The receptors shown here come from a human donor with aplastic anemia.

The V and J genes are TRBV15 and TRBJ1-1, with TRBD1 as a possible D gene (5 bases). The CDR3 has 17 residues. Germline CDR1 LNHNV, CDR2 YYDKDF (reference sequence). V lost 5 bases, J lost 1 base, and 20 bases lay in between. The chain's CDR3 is CATSGRKPGLANTEAFF. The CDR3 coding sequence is TGTGCCACCAGCGGAAGGAAGCCGGGACTAGCGAACACTGAAGCTTTCTTT. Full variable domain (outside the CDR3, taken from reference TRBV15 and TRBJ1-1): DAMVIQNPRYQVTQFGKPVTLSCSQTLNHNVMYWYQQKSSQAPKLLFHYYDKDFNNEADTPDNFQSRRPNTSFCFLDIRSPGLGDTAMYLCATSGRKPGLANTEAFFGQGTRLTVV.

Written as DNA, the CDR3 is TGTGCCAGCAGAACCATTAGGGAGATCGGGGGAGAGACCCAGTACTTC. Protein sequence: CASRTIREIGGETQYF. The chain links TRBV2 to TRBJ2-5; tentative D call: TRBD2 (6 bases). The CDR3 has 16 amino acids. CDR1 is SNHLY and CDR2 is FYNNEI in the germline V gene. V shed 6 bases and J shed 4 bases, with 21 bases lying between them.

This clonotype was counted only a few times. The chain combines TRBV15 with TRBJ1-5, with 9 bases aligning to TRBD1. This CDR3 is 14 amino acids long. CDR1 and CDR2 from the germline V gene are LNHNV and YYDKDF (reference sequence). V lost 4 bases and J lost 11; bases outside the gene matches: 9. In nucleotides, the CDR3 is TGTGCCACCAGCATCCGGACAGGGGAGGATACCCAGCATTTT. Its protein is CATSIRTGEDTQHF.

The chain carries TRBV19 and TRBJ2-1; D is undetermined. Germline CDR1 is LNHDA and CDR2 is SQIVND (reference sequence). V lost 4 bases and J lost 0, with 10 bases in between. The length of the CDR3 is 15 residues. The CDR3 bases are TGTGCCAGTAGTACTACGCGTAGCTCCTACAATGAGCAGTTCTTC. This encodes CASSTTRSSYNEQFF.

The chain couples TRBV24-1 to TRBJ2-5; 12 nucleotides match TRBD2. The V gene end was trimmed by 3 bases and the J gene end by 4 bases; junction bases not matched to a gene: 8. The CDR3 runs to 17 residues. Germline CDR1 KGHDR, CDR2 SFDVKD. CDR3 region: CATSDPPTSGSSETQYF. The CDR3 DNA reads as TGTGCCACCAGTGATCCTCCGACTAGCGGGAGTTCAGAGACCCAGTACTTC.

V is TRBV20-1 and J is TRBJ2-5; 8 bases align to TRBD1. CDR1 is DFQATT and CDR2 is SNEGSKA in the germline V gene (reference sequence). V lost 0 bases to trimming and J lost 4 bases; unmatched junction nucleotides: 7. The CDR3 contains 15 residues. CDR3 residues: CSARDPAGGRETQYF. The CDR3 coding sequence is TGCAGTGCTAGAGATCCGGCAGGGGGCCGAGAGACCCAGTACTTC.

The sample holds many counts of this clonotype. Written as DNA, the CDR3 is TGTGCCAGCAGCGTAATTGGACGGGGCGCTGAAGCTTTCTTT. Translated: CASSVIGRGAEAFF. The V call is TRBV7-8, the J call TRBJ1-1, with D maybe TRBD1 (5 bases). V was cut by 5 bases and J by 6 bases, with 16 bases left in between. Germline CDR1 SGHVS, CDR2 FQNEAQ. CDR3 length: 14 residues.

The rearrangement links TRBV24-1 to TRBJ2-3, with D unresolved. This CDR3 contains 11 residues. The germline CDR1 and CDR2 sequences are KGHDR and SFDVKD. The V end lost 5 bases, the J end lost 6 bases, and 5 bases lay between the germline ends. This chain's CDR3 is CATSAVDTQYF. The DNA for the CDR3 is TGTGCCACCAGTGCCGTGGATACGCAGTATTTT.

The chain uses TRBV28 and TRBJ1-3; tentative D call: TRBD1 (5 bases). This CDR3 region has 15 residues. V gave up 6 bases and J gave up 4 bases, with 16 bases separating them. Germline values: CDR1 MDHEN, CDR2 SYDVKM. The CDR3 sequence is CASSNGHPGGNTIYF. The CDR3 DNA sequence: TGTGCCAGCAGCAATGGACATCCGGGAGGAAACACCATATATTTT.

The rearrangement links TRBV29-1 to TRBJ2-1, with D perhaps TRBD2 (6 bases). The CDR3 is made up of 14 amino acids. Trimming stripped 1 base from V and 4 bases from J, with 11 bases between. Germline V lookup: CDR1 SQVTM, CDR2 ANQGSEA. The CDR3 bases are TGCAGCGTTGAAGGGGGGGAACTTTACAATGAGCAGTTCTTC. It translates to CSVEGGELYNEQFF.

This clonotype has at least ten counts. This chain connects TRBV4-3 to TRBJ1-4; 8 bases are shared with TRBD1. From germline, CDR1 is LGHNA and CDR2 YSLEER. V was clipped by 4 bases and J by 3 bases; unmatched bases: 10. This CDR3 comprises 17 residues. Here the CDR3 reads CASSLLSQGAANEKLFF. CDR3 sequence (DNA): TGCGCCAGCAGCCTATTATCTCAGGGGGCTGCTAATGAAAAACTGTTTTTT.

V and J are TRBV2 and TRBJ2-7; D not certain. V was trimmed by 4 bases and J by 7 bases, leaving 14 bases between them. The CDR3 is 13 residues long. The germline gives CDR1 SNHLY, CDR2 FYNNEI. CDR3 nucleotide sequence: TGTGCCAGCAGTGCCAACTTTGCCCAAGAGCAGTACTTC. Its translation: CASSANFAQEQYF. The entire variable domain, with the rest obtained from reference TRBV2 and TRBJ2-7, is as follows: EPEVTQTPSHQVTQMGQEVILRCVPISNHLYFYWYRQILGQKVEFLVSFYNNEISEKSEIFDDQFSVERPDGSNFTLKIRSTKLEDSAMYFCASSANFAQEQYFGPGTRLTVT.

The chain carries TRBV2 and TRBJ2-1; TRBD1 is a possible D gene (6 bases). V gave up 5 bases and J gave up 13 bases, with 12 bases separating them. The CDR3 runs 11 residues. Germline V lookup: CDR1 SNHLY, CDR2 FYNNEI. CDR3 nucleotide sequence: TGTGCCAGCAGTTTACAGGGTTTACAGTTCTTC. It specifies CASSLQGLQFF.

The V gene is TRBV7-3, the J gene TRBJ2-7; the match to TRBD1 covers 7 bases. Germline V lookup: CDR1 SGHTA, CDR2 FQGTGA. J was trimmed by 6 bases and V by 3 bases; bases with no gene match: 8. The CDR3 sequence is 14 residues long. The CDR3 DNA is TGTGCCAGCAGCTTCCTCCCGACAGGGAGCGAGCAGTACTTC. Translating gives CASSFLPTGSEQYF.

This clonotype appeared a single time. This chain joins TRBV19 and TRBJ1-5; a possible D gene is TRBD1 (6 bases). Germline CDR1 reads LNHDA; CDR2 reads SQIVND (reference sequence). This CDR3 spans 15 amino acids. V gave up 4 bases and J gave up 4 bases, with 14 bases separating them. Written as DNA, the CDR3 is TGTGCCAGTAGTACGCGGGACACCAATAATCAGCCCCAGCATTTT. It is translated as CASSTRDTNNQPQHF.

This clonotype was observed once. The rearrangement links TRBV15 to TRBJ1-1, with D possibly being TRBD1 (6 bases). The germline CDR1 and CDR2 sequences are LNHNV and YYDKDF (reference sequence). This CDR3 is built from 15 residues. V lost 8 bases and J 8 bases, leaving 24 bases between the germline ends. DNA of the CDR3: TGTGCCACCCGGCTGGGGACAACACCCTCAGAGGAAGCTTTCTTT. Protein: CATRLGTTPSEEAFF.

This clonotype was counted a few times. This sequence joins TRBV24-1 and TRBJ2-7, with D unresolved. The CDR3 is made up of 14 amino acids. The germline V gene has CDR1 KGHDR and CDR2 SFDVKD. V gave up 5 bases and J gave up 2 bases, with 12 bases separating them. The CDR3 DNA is TGTGCCACCAGTGCCAACAGTAGCCCCTACGAGCAGTACTTC. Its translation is CATSANSSPYEQYF.

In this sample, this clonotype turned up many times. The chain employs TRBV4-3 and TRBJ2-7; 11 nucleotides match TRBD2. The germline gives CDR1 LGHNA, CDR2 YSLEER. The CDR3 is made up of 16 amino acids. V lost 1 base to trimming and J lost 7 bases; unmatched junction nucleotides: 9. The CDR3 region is CASSQVVTSGRGEQYF. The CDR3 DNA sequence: TGCGCCAGCAGCCAAGTAGTAACTAGCGGGAGAGGTGAGCAGTACTTC.

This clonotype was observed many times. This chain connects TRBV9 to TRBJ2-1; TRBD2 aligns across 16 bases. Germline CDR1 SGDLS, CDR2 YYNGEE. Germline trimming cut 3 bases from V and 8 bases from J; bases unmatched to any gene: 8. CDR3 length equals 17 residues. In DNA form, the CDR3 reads TGTGCCAGCAGCGGCGGGACTAGCGGGAGGGTCCCGCATGAGCAGTTCTTC. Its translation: CASSGGTSGRVPHEQFF.

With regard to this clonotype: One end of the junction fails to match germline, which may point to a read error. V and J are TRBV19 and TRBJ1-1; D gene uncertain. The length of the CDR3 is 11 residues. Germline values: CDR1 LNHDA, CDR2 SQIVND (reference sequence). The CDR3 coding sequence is TGTGCCAGCAGTACTCGGACTGAAGCTTTCTTT. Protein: CASSTRTEAFF.

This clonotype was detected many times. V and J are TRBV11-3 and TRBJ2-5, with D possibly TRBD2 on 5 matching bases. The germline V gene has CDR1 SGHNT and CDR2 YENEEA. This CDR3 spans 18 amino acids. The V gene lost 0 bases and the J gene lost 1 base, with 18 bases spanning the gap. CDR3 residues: CASSLDSWAAESQETQYF. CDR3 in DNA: TGTGCCAGCAGCTTAGATTCGTGGGCAGCGGAATCCCAAGAGACCCAGTACTTC. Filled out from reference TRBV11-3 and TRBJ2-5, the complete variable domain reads EAGVVQSPRYKIIEKKQPVAFWCNPISGHNTLYWYLQNLGQGPELLIRYENEEAVDDSQLPKDRFSAERLKGVDSTLKIQPAELGDSAVYLCASSLDSWAAESQETQYFGPGTRLLVL.